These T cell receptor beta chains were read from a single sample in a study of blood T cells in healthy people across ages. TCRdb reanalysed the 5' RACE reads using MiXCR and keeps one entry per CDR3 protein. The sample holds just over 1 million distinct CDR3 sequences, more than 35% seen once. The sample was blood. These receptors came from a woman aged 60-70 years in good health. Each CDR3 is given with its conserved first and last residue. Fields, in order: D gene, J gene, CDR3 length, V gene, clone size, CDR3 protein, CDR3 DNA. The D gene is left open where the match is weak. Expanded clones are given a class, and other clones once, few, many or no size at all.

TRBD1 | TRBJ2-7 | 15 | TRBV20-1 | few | CSAIPWTGTNYEQYF | TGCAGTGCTATCCCCTGGACAGGGACGAACTACGAGCAGTACTTC
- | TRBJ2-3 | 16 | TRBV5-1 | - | CASSLGTAFSTDTQYF | TGCGCCAGCAGCTTGGGGACAGCTTTTAGCACAGATACGCAGTATTTT
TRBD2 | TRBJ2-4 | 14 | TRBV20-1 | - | CSARLAGLYNEQYF | TGCAGTGCCCGACTAGCGGGACTCTACAATGAGCAGTACTTC
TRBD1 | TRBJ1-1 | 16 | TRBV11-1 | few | CASSLSGQGANTEAFF | TGTGCCAGCAGCTTATCGGGACAGGGGGCGAACACTGAAGCTTTCTTT
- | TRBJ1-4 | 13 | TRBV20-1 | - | CSARDGGSEKLFF | TGCAGTGCTAGAGATGGAGGGTCCGAAAAACTGTTTTTT
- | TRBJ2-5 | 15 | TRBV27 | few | CASSSTGLAQETQYF | TGTGCCAGCAGTTCAACAGGACTCGCTCAAGAGACCCAGTACTTC
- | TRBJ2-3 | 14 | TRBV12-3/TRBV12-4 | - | CASRRRASTDTQYF | TGTGCCAGCAGGAGGAGGGCTAGCACAGATACGCAGTATTTT
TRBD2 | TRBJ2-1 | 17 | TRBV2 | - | CASRDGASGTSYNEQFF | TGTGCCAGCAGGGATGGGGCTAGCGGGACCTCCTACAATGAGCAGTTCTTC
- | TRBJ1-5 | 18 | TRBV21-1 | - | CASSPPDRNEYSDQPQHF | TGTGCCAGCAGCCCTCCGGACAGGAACGAATATAGCGATCAGCCCCAGCATTTT
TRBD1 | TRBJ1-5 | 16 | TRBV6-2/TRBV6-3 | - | CASSYPTGASGGPQHF | TGTGCCAGCAGTTACCCGACAGGGGCCTCCGGAGGGCCCCAGCATTTT
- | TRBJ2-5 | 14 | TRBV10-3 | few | CAISGARGRETQYF | TGTGCCATCAGTGGCGCCAGGGGGAGGGAGACCCAGTACTTC
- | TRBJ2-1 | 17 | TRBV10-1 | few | CASSEAGGGSSYNEQFF | TGCGCCAGCAGTGAAGCAGGTGGCGGAAGCTCCTACAATGAGCAGTTCTTC
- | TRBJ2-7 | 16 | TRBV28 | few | CASSLRGRVEIYEQYF | TGTGCCAGCAGTTTACGTGGCAGGGTCGAGATATACGAGCAGTACTTC
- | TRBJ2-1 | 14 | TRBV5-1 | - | CASSKFPSYNEQFF | TGCGCCAGCAGCAAATTCCCCTCCTACAATGAGCAGTTCTTC
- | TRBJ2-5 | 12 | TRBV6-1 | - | CASSGPWETQYF | TGTGCCAGCAGCGGCCCTTGGGAGACCCAGTACTTC